These 26 T cell receptor beta chains were sequenced from one sample in a study of T cell responses to AZD1222 COVID-19 vaccine. Clones were sequenced by immunoSEQ multiplex PCR, and TCRdb holds only the in-frame ones, with some missing. The sample has around 140,000 clones, about 91% seen once. The material was peripheral blood, obtained 28 days after the second AZD1222 dose. The receptors were gathered from an adult who received the AZD1222 COVID-19 vaccine.

This rearrangement joins TRBV7-9 to TRBJ1-1, with D hard to call. Trimming removed 9 bases at V and 1 base at J, with 18 bases between. Germline CDR1 is SEHNR and CDR2 is FQNEAQ (reference sequence). This CDR3 contains 15 residues. The CDR3 region has the DNA TGTGCCAGTTTTCGTTCGGGAGCCACGAACACTGAAGCTTTCTTT. Protein product: CASFRSGATNTEAFF.

The V and J genes are TRBV21-1 and TRBJ2-5. TRBV21-1 is a pseudogene locus. The CDR3 is 14 residues long. CDR3 in amino acids: CASSNKGIKETQYF. The DNA of the CDR3 is TGTGCCAGCAGCAATAAAGGCATTAAAGAGACCCAGTACTTC.

The chain is built from TRBV24-1 and TRBJ1-1; D is ambiguous. This CDR3 is 13 amino acids long. V lost 6 bases, J lost 0 bases, and 7 bases lay in between. From germline, CDR1 is KGHDR and CDR2 SFDVKD. The CDR3 is CATSSGVNTEAFF. Here the CDR3 DNA reads TGTGCCACCAGTTCTGGGGTGAACACTGAAGCTTTCTTT.

V gene TRBV20-1 combines with J gene TRBJ1-1; D unclear. Trimming removed 3 bases at V and 6 bases at J, with 14 bases between. Germline-derived CDR1 and CDR2 are DFQATT and SNEGSKA (reference sequence). There are 13 residues in the CDR3. CDR3 sequence reads: CSASHLGEAEAFF. CDR3 DNA: TGCAGTGCTAGTCACCTGGGAGAGGCTGAAGCTTTCTTT.

DNA for the CDR3: TGCGCCAGCAGGGCTAGCGGGGGCCCTACGCAGTATTTT. It codes for CASRASGGPTQYF. This chain connects TRBV5-1 to TRBJ2-3, with TRBD2 identical over 10 bases. This CDR3 spans 13 amino acids. V lost 5 bases and J lost 8; bases outside the gene matches: 5. The germline gives CDR1 SGHRS, CDR2 YFSETQ.

J is TRBJ1-3 and V is TRBV20-1; D not certain. V was shortened by 0 bases and J by 9 bases, with 6 bases between the two germline ends. The CDR3 length is 11 residues. Germline-derived CDR1 and CDR2 are DFQATT and SNEGSKA (reference sequence). CDR3 sequence: CSARDSITIYF. The CDR3 region has the DNA TGCAGTGCTAGAGATAGTATCACCATATATTTT.

The chain uses TRBV3-1 (or the pseudogene TRBV3-2) and TRBJ2-1; TRBD2 matches 10 bases. The ends lost 1 base at V and 8 bases at J; junction bases unmatched: 11. In germline, CDR1 is LGHDT, CDR2 YNNKEL (reference sequence). The CDR3 runs to 17 residues. Here the CDR3 reads CASSQVLLASGSHEQFF. DNA for the CDR3: TGTGCCAGCAGCCAAGTCCTTTTGGCTAGCGGGAGCCATGAGCAGTTCTTC.

This clone was observed a handful of times. The rearrangement links TRBV4-1 to TRBJ1-1, with D tentatively TRBD1 (6 bases). The CDR3 length is 13 residues. Germline CDR1 and CDR2: MGHRA and YSYEKL. Trimming took 2 bases from V and 6 from J, leaving 10 bases between them. CDR3 in DNA: TGCGCCAGCAGCCAACGAGGACAGTCTGAAGCTTTCTTT. It codes for CASSQRGQSEAFF.

The chain employs TRBV3-1 (or the pseudogene TRBV3-2) and TRBJ1-1; TRBD1 might be the D (5 bases). In germline, CDR1 is LGHDT, CDR2 YNNKEL (reference sequence). V lost 6 bases to trimming and J lost 1 base, with 9 bases between them. The CDR3 has 13 amino acids. Written as DNA, the CDR3 is TGTGCCAGCAGTTCGGGGGGGAACACTGAAGCTTTCTTT. As protein: CASSSGGNTEAFF.

V is TRBV12-2 and J is TRBJ1-1. TRBV12-2 corresponds to a pseudogene. The CDR3 sequence is 12 residues long. The CDR3, as DNA: TGTGCAAGTCGCTTAGATTTGTCTGAAGCTTTCTTT. Translated: CASRLDLSEAFF.

The rearrangement joins TRBV2 to TRBJ2-5, with a possible D match to TRBD2 (7 bases). Looked up from germline, CDR1 is SNHLY and CDR2 is FYNNEI. Trimming removed 2 bases from V and 5 bases from J, with 15 bases in between. CDR3 length: 15 amino acids. The CDR3 is CASSELRGAAETQYF. The CDR3 region has the DNA TGTGCCAGCAGTGAACTACGGGGGGCCGCCGAGACCCAGTACTTC.

The genes are TRBV28 and TRBJ1-2; D is undetermined. The CDR3 loop spans 11 amino acids. Germline CDR1 is MDHEN and CDR2 is SYDVKM. Written as DNA, the CDR3 is TGTAGTACGGAAACAAACTATGGCTACACCTTC. It yields the protein CSTETNYGYTF.

The V call is TRBV9, the J call TRBJ2-3; no clear D gene. V gave up 0 bases and J gave up 4 bases, with 12 bases separating them. From germline, CDR1 is SGDLS and CDR2 YYNGEE. The CDR3 is 15 residues long. CDR3 DNA: TGTGCCAGCAGCGTAGCGGTTTATTCCCCAGATACGCAGTATTTT. Protein sequence: CASSVAVYSPDTQYF.

This chain joins TRBV9 and TRBJ2-6; no definite D call. V was clipped by 0 bases and J by 8 bases, with 9 bases between them. The CDR3 length is 14 residues. Per germline, CDR1 SGDLS and CDR2 YYNGEE. CDR3: CASSVAGRPNVLTF. In nucleotides, the CDR3 is TGTGCCAGCAGCGTAGCTGGACGACCCAACGTCCTGACTTTC.

Here the CDR3 reads CASSSGTDLYGYTF. For the CDR3, the DNA is TGTGCCAGCAGCTCCGGGACAGACCTCTATGGCTACACCTTC. The chain links TRBV7-8 to TRBJ1-2; 7 nucleotides match TRBD1. Per the germline V gene, CDR1 is SGHVS and CDR2 is FQNEAQ. V lost 4 bases, J lost 4 bases, and 6 bases stayed unmatched. CDR3 length equals 14 residues. Looking up the rest from reference TRBV7-8 and TRBJ1-2 gives the full variable domain: GAGVSQSPRYKVAKRGQDVALRCDPISGHVSLFWYQQALGQGPEFLTYFQNEAQLDKSGLPSDRFFAERPEGSVSTLKIQRTQQEDSAVYLCASSSGTDLYGYTFGSGTRLTVV.

The V call is TRBV25-1, the J call TRBJ1-2; D is perhaps TRBD1 (6 bases). CDR3 length equals 16 residues. Germline V lookup: CDR1 MGHDK, CDR2 SYGVNS. V was clipped by 5 bases and J by 4 bases, with 20 bases between them. The CDR3 DNA sequence: TGTGCCAGCAGTCCCCGGACAGAATATTTAGCCTATGGCTACACCTTC. Protein sequence: CASSPRTEYLAYGYTF.

This sequence joins TRBV30 and TRBJ1-1, with 7 bases matching TRBD1. Trimming at V came to 2 bases and at J to 0 bases, leaving 3 bases not matched to a gene. Germline lookup yields CDR1 GTSNPN and CDR2 SVGIG (reference sequence). The CDR3 is 14 residues long. The CDR3 nucleotides read TGTGCCTGGAGTAAACAGGGGATGAACACTGAAGCTTTCTTT. It translates to CAWSKQGMNTEAFF.

This chain joins TRBV30 and TRBJ1-1; weak D call: TRBD1 (5 bases). Per germline, CDR1 GTSNPN and CDR2 SVGIG (reference sequence). Trimming stripped 4 bases from V and 4 bases from J, with 22 bases between. The CDR3 length is 16 residues. CDR3 in DNA: TGTGCCTGGAAGGGAGGTGGGGGGAGCCTCCTCACTGAAGCTTTCTTT. Translating it yields CAWKGGGGSLLTEAFF.

The CDR3 loop reads CSASRRLGSTGELFF. CDR3 nucleotides: TGCAGTGCTAGTCGTCGATTGGGCTCGACCGGGGAGCTGTTTTTT. This chain links TRBV20-1 with TRBJ2-2; D gene uncertain. CDR1 is DFQATT, CDR2 SNEGSKA, per germline (reference sequence). The CDR3 sequence is 15 residues long. Trimming took off 3 bases at V and 5 bases at J, with 16 bases between the two ends.

The chain couples TRBV6-5 to TRBJ1-1; a possible D gene is TRBD1 (5 bases). Germline CDR1 reads MNHEY; CDR2 reads SVGAGI. CDR3 length: 15 residues. V lost 6 bases and J lost 0, with 14 bases in between. The CDR3 here is CASSDRSFMNTEAFF. CDR3 coding DNA: TGTGCCAGCAGCGACAGATCATTCATGAACACTGAAGCTTTCTTT.

This clone has a handful of counts. This chain uses TRBV6-5 with TRBJ1-5; a possible D gene is TRBD1 (5 bases). V lost 7 bases and J lost 3, with 10 bases in between. In germline, CDR1 is MNHEY, CDR2 SVGAGI. This CDR3 has 13 residues. As DNA, the CDR3 is TGTGCCAGCATAGGGACTTTCAATCAGCCCCAGCATTTT. Amino acid sequence: CASIGTFNQPQHF.

V gene TRBV7-9 combines with J gene TRBJ1-4, with D unresolved. Trimming cost V 1 base and J 7 bases, with 13 bases left between them. From germline, CDR1 is SEHNR and CDR2 FQNEAQ (reference sequence). This CDR3 is built from 15 residues. CDR3 loop: CASSLVADRGEKLFF. CDR3 nucleotide sequence: TGTGCCAGCAGCTTAGTGGCCGACCGGGGTGAAAAACTGTTTTTT. Complete variable domain (other parts from reference TRBV7-9 and TRBJ1-4): DTGVSQNPRHKITKRGQNVTFRCDPISEHNRLYWYRQTLGQGPEFLTYFQNEAQLEKSRLLSDRFSAERPKGSFSTLEIQRTEQGDSAMYLCASSLVADRGEKLFFGSGTQLSVL.

In its sample, this clone was seen once. The gene calls are TRBV14 and TRBJ2-1; TRBD1 aligns across 7 bases. The CDR3 extends over 13 amino acids. In germline, CDR1 is SGHDN, CDR2 FVKESK. V lost 5 bases, J lost 5 bases, and 3 bases stayed unmatched. The CDR3 is CASSSTGDNEQFF. The CDR3 DNA sequence: TGTGCCAGCAGCTCTACAGGGGACAATGAGCAGTTCTTC.

The chain carries TRBV4-1 and TRBJ1-5; D gene uncertain. V lost 2 bases and J 7 bases, leaving 6 bases between the germline ends. The CDR3 contains 12 residues. CDR1 and CDR2 from the germline V gene are MGHRA and YSYEKL. This chain's CDR3 is CASSQWGQPQHF. DNA of the CDR3: TGCGCCAGCAGCCAATGGGGACAGCCCCAGCATTTT.

The CDR3 reads CASSPLQGVNTEAFF. Written as DNA, the CDR3 is TGTGCCAGCAGTCCTCTACAGGGAGTTAACACTGAAGCTTTCTTT. The rearrangement joins TRBV6-5 to TRBJ1-1; D is possibly TRBD1 (6 bases). V lost 5 bases and J 2 bases, leaving 15 bases between the germline ends. Germline V CDR1 and CDR2: MNHEY, SVGAGI. The CDR3 length is 15 residues.

The V call is TRBV7-9, the J call TRBJ2-3; D gene ambiguous. CDR1 SEHNR and CDR2 FQNEAQ come from the germline V gene (reference sequence). With 5 bases removed from V and 4 bases from J, the gap between germline ends came to 13 bases. The CDR3 has 14 residues. CDR3 DNA sequence: TGTGCCAGCAGCCGAATGGGATTGCCAGATACGCAGTATTTT. Its protein is CASSRMGLPDTQYF.